The 8 T cell receptor beta chains below were found in one sample sequenced in a study of T cells in Graves' hyperthyroidism and ophthalmopathy. TCR beta CDR3 sequences were amplified from RNA transcripts. First-round RT-PCR with HTBI primers amplified the TCR CDR3 region. TCRdb itself ran the multiplex PCR reads through MiXCR, one entry per CDR3 protein. The sample gives approximately 520,000 distinct CDR3 sequences, around 20% of which show up once; approximately 26% is in the top ten. Sequencing was carried out using blood. Source of these receptors: a man aged 18 to 29 with Graves' hyperthyroidism.

This clonotype was seen ten or more times. An end of the junction differs from the germline gene, which may be a read error. The V and J genes are TRBV20-1 and TRBJ2-6, with no clear D. CDR3 length: 16 residues. The V gene's germline CDR1 is DFQATT and CDR2 SNEGSKA (reference sequence). The CDR3 nucleotides are TGCAGTGCTAGAGTGGACGCCTACTCTGGAGCCAACGTCCTGACTTTC. Protein product: CSARVDAYSGANVLTF.

This sequence joins TRBV19 and TRBJ1-5; no firm D call. The CDR3 sequence is 18 residues long. The germline gives CDR1 LNHDA, CDR2 SQIVND (reference sequence). V was trimmed by 3 bases and J by 0 bases, leaving 18 bases between them. The CDR3 bases are TGTGCCAGTAGTATCCCTCAAGGCAGCGGCTATAGCAATCAGCCCCAGCATTTT. Amino acids: CASSIPQGSGYSNQPQHF.

The chain uses TRBV6-2 or TRBV6-3 and TRBJ1-6; no reliable D call. CDR1 is MNHEY, CDR2 SVGEGT, per germline. V shed 4 bases and J shed 4 bases, with 11 bases lying between them. The CDR3 contains 15 residues. The CDR3 sequence: CASSSSGRYNSPLHF. The DNA of the CDR3 is TGTGCCAGCAGTTCCTCAGGACGGTATAATTCACCCCTCCACTTT.

The V and J genes are TRBV6-1 and TRBJ1-5; D call uncertain. The germline CDR1 and CDR2 sequences are MNHNS and SASEGT. This CDR3 comprises 13 residues. Trimming took off 6 bases at V and 5 bases at J, with 11 bases between the two ends. CDR3 sequence reads: CASRSTYYQPQHF. CDR3 bases: TGTGCCAGCAGGTCTACATATTATCAGCCCCAGCATTTT.

The CDR3 region is CASSPVRIEGGRTEAFF. The CDR3, as DNA: TGTGCCAGCTCACCGGTTCGTATCGAGGGTGGGAGGACTGAAGCTTTCTTT. The chain has TRBV18 and TRBJ1-1; D unclear. V was cut by 3 bases and J by 5 bases, with 22 bases left in between. The CDR3 consists of 17 residues. Looked up from germline, CDR1 is KGHSH and CDR2 is LQKENI.

The chain links TRBV12-3 or TRBV12-4 to TRBJ1-2; 7 bases fit TRBD1. The CDR3 contains 14 residues. V lost 5 bases to trimming and J lost 8 bases; unmatched junction nucleotides: 11. CDR3 DNA: TGTGCCAGCAGTCTCCGACAGGGTTTAAGGGGCTACACCTTC. Protein product: CASSLRQGLRGYTF.

This clonotype has ten or more counts. The chain uses TRBV20-1 and TRBJ1-6, with D tentatively TRBD1 (5 bases). V lost 5 bases to trimming and J lost 9 bases, with 23 bases between them. Germline V lookup: CDR1 DFQATT, CDR2 SNEGSKA (reference sequence). The length of the CDR3 is 16 residues. In DNA, the CDR3 is TGCAGTGCTCGCCTGGAGGGTAGTGGCGACAGTTCACCCCTCCACTTT. This encodes CSARLEGSGDSSPLHF.

In its sample, this clonotype was seen many times. One end of the junction fails to match germline, which may point to a read error. The rearrangement joins TRBV27 to TRBJ1-1, with TRBD1 matching 9 bases. CDR1 is MNHEY, CDR2 SMNVEV, per germline (reference sequence). There are 13 residues in the CDR3. CDR3 residues: CASSYSGTGSIIF. Written as DNA, the CDR3 is TGTGCCAGCAGTTATTCAGGGACAGGGAGCATTATTTTT.